This T cell receptor beta chain is from a study of graft-versus-host responses after intestinal transplantation. General study results and limits: GvH clonotypes were identified within recipient marrow, with a subset emerging first in ileum or blood.

The germline V gene has CDR1 MDHEN and CDR2 SYDVKM. Between the trimmed V and J ends, which lost 2 bases and 7 bases, there was a span of 5 bases. This CDR3 has 12 residues. This table comes from immunoSEQ multiplex PCR, and its TCRdb copy is limited to in-frame clones, with some not included. The sample has 74,000 or so clones, roughly 90% seen once. As regards this clone: Its antigen is unidentified.

This sample comprised PBMCs, obtained 98 days after intestinal transplantation. The sequence derives from a human patient who received an intestinal transplant, so some T cells may come from the graft donor. The J gene is TRBJ1-4, the V gene TRBV28; no reliable D call. CDR3 sequence reads: CASSLVGEKLFF. DNA of the CDR3: TGTGCCAGCAGTTTAGTCGGTGAAAAACTGTTTTTT.